This TCR beta chain was documented in a study of blood T cell repertoires in COVID-19. Study context: The United States, Italy and Spain were the sources of the acute and convalescent COVID-19 samples. Sources were T cells, B-cell-depleted T cells, or PBMCs; the material itself was cDNA or gDNA.

V was cut by 3 bases and J by 3 bases, with 15 bases left in between. Germline V gene sequence: CDR1 SGHTA, CDR2 FQGNSA. This CDR3 comprises 15 residues. How the authors handled the data: How many nucleated cells were present was estimated from reference gene primer amplification. Repertoires were generated with immunoSEQ multiplex PCR, while TCRdb's copy carries only in-frame clones and drops some. V, J and clone size are taken as reported in that table, and D and trimming were inferred from the DNA itself. The sample carries some 71,000 clones, roughly 86% recorded once. This receptor was taken from a woman aged 65 to 85 with acute or convalescent COVID-19. The chain has TRBV7-2 and TRBJ2-7; TRBD2 might be the D (7 bases). Sequencing used peripheral blood. In DNA form, the CDR3 reads TGTGCCAGCAGCTTGGGGGGGCAGACGGGCTACGAGCAGTACTTC. Translating gives CASSLGGQTGYEQYF. Full variable domain (remainder filled in from reference TRBV7-2 and TRBJ2-7): GAGVSQSPSNKVTEKGKDVELRCDPISGHTALYWYRQSLGQGLEFLIYFQGNSAPDKSGLPSDRFSAERTGGSVSTLTIQRTQQEDSAVYLCASSLGGQTGYEQYFGPGTRLTVT.